This TCR beta chain stems from a study of T cell changes during pregnancy in multiple sclerosis. Here immunoSEQ multiplex PCR was the method, and the copy in TCRdb shows in-frame clones only, minus some. The table records 39,000 or so clones, less than 95% of them present only once. This CDR3 spans 12 amino acids. Trimming removed 6 bases at V and 6 bases at J, with 9 bases between. The germline gives CDR1 MRHNA, CDR2 SNTAGT. Material: CD8+ T cells from peripheral blood mononuclear cells, obtained in the first trimester of pregnancy. J is TRBJ1-5 and V is TRBV6-4; D unclear. The receptor was derived from a female donor with multiple sclerosis, enrolled in a pregnancy study. The CDR3, as DNA: TGTGCCAGCAGCTTTCTACGTCAGCCCCAGCATTTT. It is translated as CASSFLRQPQHF.